This T cell receptor beta chain comes out of a study of T-cell reconstitution after alpha-beta-depleted transplantation in children. Study-wide results and limits: Several patients had high TCRbeta diversity at day 60; it came from surviving recipient T cells and thymic progenitors. Two months or so post-transplant, alpha-beta T cells reportedly derived from several hundred expanded graft clones. The main origin of T-cell counts and diversity one year after transplant was newly produced T cells.

This clonotype was counted between two and nine times. Antigen unknown. Unique molecular identifiers tagged the TCRbeta library. Each CDR3 protein is one row after TCRdb ran MiXCR on the PCR reads. The top ten hold around 9.9% of the sample, which has some 290,000 distinct CDR3 sequences, 23% seen once. This CDR3 is built from 12 residues. V was cut by 2 bases and J by 15 bases, with 13 bases left in between. The gene calls are TRBV12-3 or TRBV12-4 and TRBJ1-4; D not certain. The starting material was PBMCs, mostly from graft donor cells, obtained 180 days after TCRalphabeta/CD19-depleted stem cell transplant. The TCR comes from a male patient younger than 18 who had a stem cell transplant for acute lymphoblastic leukemia, so the T cells may come from the graft donor. In nucleotides, the CDR3 is TGTGCCAGCAGTTTAACGGGAAAAGCGGTGTTTTTT. Protein product: CASSLTGKAVFF.